This is a list of T cell receptor beta chains from one sample in a study of blood T cell repertoires in COVID-19. Method: immunoSEQ multiplex PCR; TCRdb's copy keeps in-frame clones and lacks some. The sample has 150,000 to 200,000 clones; around 89% are singletons. The sequencing input was peripheral blood. The receptors were gathered from a man aged 55 to 70 with acute or convalescent COVID-19. Both conserved end residues are part of each CDR3. The D gene is left open where the match is weak. Clone sizes are given selectively: once, few, many, or a class where the clone is expanded.

length,D,J,V,size,DNA,CDR3
13,TRBD1,TRBJ1-2,TRBV6-6,.,TGTGCCAGCAGGCCTTGGGACAGTAGAACGTACACCTTC,CASRPWDSRTYTF
15,TRBD2,TRBJ2-1,TRBV29-1,.,TGCAGCGTGGGCTCACTAGCGGGTGTATTCAATGAGCAGTTCTTC,CSVGSLAGVFNEQFF
14,TRBD1,TRBJ1-2,TRBV10-3,.,TGTGCCATCAGTGAGTCCAGGACAGGGAATGGCTACACCTTC,CAISESRTGNGYTF
14,TRBD1,TRBJ1-2,TRBV5-1,.,TGCGCCAGCAGCTTGGGACAGGGAGCCTATGGCTACACCTTC,CASSLGQGAYGYTF
10,.,TRBJ1-4,TRBV23-1,once,TGCGCCAACTCCAATGAAAAACTGTTTTTT,CANSNEKLFF
16,TRBD2,TRBJ2-3,TRBV11-3,.,TGTGCCAGCAGCCTGAGTGAAGCGGGGGTGGAAGATACGCAGTATTTT,CASSLSEAGVEDTQYF
15,TRBD1,TRBJ1-2,TRBV7-8,.,TGTGCCAGCAGCGCCAGGACAGGGAATAACTATGGCTACACCTTC,CASSARTGNNYGYTF
14,.,TRBJ1-1,TRBV9,.,TGTGCCAGCAGCGCGACAGGTCAGAACACTGAAGCTTTCTTT,CASSATGQNTEAFF
15,.,TRBJ1-4,TRBV2,.,TGTGCCAGCGCCCTGATCCGAGGAGGGAATGAAAAACTGTTTTTT,CASALIRGGNEKLFF
13,TRBD1,TRBJ2-7,TRBV2,once,TGTGCCAGCAGAAACAGGGGGTTTGGCGAGCAGTACTTC,CASRNRGFGEQYF
18,TRBD1,TRBJ1-1,TRBV27,once,TGTGCCAGCAGTTTAGAGCTCGGGACAGGGGGATTTTGGACTGAAGCTTTCTTT,CASSLELGTGGFWTEAFF
12,.,TRBJ1-1,TRBV5-4,.,TGTGCCAGCAGCTTGCTATACAGTGAAGCTTTCTTT,CASSLLYSEAFF
14,.,TRBJ2-3,TRBV30,.,TGTGCCTGGAGTGCCCTGAGAGGGATAGATACGCAGTATTTT,CAWSALRGIDTQYF
15,TRBD2,TRBJ2-5,TRBV5-4,.,TGTGCCAGCAGCTCCCAGCGGGGGGGATGGGAGACCCAGTACTTC,CASSSQRGGWETQYF
18,.,TRBJ1-2,TRBV21-1,once,TGTGCCAGCAGCGCTCATTCCGCCCAGGGGGCGAACGACTATGGCTACACCTTC,CASSAHSAQGANDYGYTF
14,.,TRBJ1-6,TRBV30,.,TGTGCCTGGAGTGTAACAGGGATAGAGTCACCCCTCCACTTT,CAWSVTGIESPLHF
14,.,TRBJ2-5,TRBV5-1,.,TGCGCCAGCAGCGGTCCGGACAGAAAGGAGACCCAGTACTTC,CASSGPDRKETQYF
13,.,TRBJ2-2,TRBV19,few,TGTGCCAGTAGTCCCTATAATAGTGGGGAGCTGTTTTTT,CASSPYNSGELFF
16,TRBD1,TRBJ1-5,TRBV19,once,TGTGCCAGTAGTACGCCTCCAGGGGGATTCAATCAGCCCCAGCATTTT,CASSTPPGGFNQPQHF
14,TRBD2,TRBJ2-2,TRBV19,.,TGTGCCAGTAGTTCGGGAGGGCCTTCCGGGGAGCTGTTTTTT,CASSSGGPSGELFF
15,TRBD1,TRBJ2-7,TRBV27,.,TGTGCCAGCAGTTTTTTCTCGACAGGGGGCTACGAGCAGTACTTC,CASSFFSTGGYEQYF
17,.,TRBJ2-4,TRBV27,.,TGTGCCAGCAGTTTATCGGATCCTCGGATCTCCCAGGGCATTCAGTACTTC,CASSLSDPRISQGIQYF
14,TRBD1,TRBJ1-2,TRBV10-1,.,TGCGCCAATGACGACAGGGTGTCTAACTATGGCTACACCTTC,CANDDRVSNYGYTF
14,TRBD1,TRBJ1-2,TRBV18,.,TGTGCCAGCTCACCAGGTGACAGGGCCTATGGCTACACCTTC,CASSPGDRAYGYTF
16,TRBD1,TRBJ1-5,TRBV2,.,TGTGCCAGCAGTGAGCGGGACAGGGGTCGCAATCAGCCCCAGCATTTT,CASSERDRGRNQPQHF
13,.,TRBJ2-7,TRBV19,.,TGTGCCAGTAGTATGCCAGGGAGGTACGAGCAGTACTTC,CASSMPGRYEQYF
15,.,TRBJ2-3,TRBV5-1,.,TGCGCCAGCAGCTTGGAGAGAGGCGGGCCAGATACGCAGTATTTT,CASSLERGGPDTQYF
14,.,TRBJ1-2,TRBV27,few,TGTGCCAGCAGTTTACAGGGGATGGGCTATGGCTACACCTTC,CASSLQGMGYGYTF
17,TRBD2,TRBJ2-3,TRBV9,.,TGTGCCAGCAGCGGACCGGGACTAGCGGAAAGCACAGATACGCAGTATTTT,CASSGPGLAESTDTQYF
17,TRBD1,TRBJ1-1,TRBV7-2,.,TGTGCCAGCAGCTTGCAGACAGGGTGGCTCGTGAACACTGAAGCTTTCTTT,CASSLQTGWLVNTEAFF
15,TRBD1,TRBJ2-7,TRBV10-3,.,TGTGCCATCAGCCCCGGACAGGGGGCAATCTACGAGCAGTACTTC,CAISPGQGAIYEQYF
19,TRBD1,TRBJ1-5,TRBV7-9,.,TGTGCCAGCAGCTTAGAACGGACAGGGGGCGTCTATAGCAATCAGCCCCAGCATTTT,CASSLERTGGVYSNQPQHF
15,.,TRBJ1-2,TRBV9,.,TGTGCCAGCAGCACAGAGGGACAATCTAACTATGGCTACACCTTC,CASSTEGQSNYGYTF
17,TRBD2,TRBJ2-1,TRBV4-3,.,TGCGCCAGCAGCCAAGAAAAAGCGGGAGGGCTCTACAATGAGCAGTTCTTC,CASSQEKAGGLYNEQFF
13,.,TRBJ1-1,TRBV19,.,TGTGCCAGTAGTATTACAGGGAACACTGAAGCTTTCTTT,CASSITGNTEAFF
14,TRBD1,TRBJ1-2,TRBV25-1,.,TGTGCCAGCAGTGAACGGACAGGGGGCTATGGCTACACCTTC,CASSERTGGYGYTF
13,.,TRBJ2-7,TRBV11-2,.,TGTGCCAGCAGCCCCACCAGGGCCTACGAGCAGTACTTC,CASSPTRAYEQYF
13,.,TRBJ1-1,TRBV7-2,.,TGTGCCAGCAGCTTAGCGGTGTCGGCTGAAGCTTTCTTT,CASSLAVSAEAFF